Listed below are T cell receptor beta chains from one sample, sequenced in a study of CD8 T cells in Susac syndrome. TCRdb ran MiXCR on the immunoSEQ multiplex PCR reads and lists one entry per CDR3 protein. The data show fewer than 150,000 distinct CDR3 sequences, with around 90% seen just once and about 0.25% held by the top ten. The sequencing sample was made of CD8+ T cells from PBMCs. These receptors were taken from a human donor with multiple sclerosis. Both conserved end residues are part of each CDR3. The order of the fields is J gene, clone size, V gene, D gene, CDR3 DNA, CDR3 protein. D genes are given only for firm matches. The size of a clone is reported for some rows only, either as once, few or many, or as a class for expanded clones.

TRBJ2-7 | NA | TRBV29-1 | TRBD2 | TGCAGCGTTGAAGACGGGACGGGGGGGGCCGCCTACGAGCAGTACTTC | CSVEDGTGGAAYEQYF
TRBJ2-5 | NA | TRBV4-2 | NA | TGTGCCAGCAGCCAAGATTGGCCGAGGAGAGAAGAGACCCAGTACTTC | CASSQDWPRREETQYF
TRBJ2-1 | NA | TRBV27 | TRBD2 | TGTGCCAGCAGTTTATGGCTAGCGGGAGGGGTCAATGAGCAGTTCTTC | CASSLWLAGGVNEQFF
TRBJ2-7 | NA | TRBV30 | NA | TGTGCCTGGAGGTCCCGGGGCGCCTACGAGCAGTACTTC | CAWRSRGAYEQYF
TRBJ1-1 | NA | TRBV30 | NA | TGTGCCTGGAGTGTATGGGTTGGAGAAAACACTGAAGCTTTCTTT | CAWSVWVGENTEAFF
TRBJ2-2 | once | TRBV11-2 | TRBD1 | TGTGCCAGCATCTTCTTTTCTCCAGGGGGCTACGGGGAGCTGTTTTTT | CASIFFSPGGYGELFF
TRBJ2-5 | NA | TRBV2 | NA | TGTGCCAGCAGCGGAATTCAAGAGACCCAGTACTTC | CASSGIQETQYF
TRBJ1-1 | NA | TRBV19 | NA | TGTGCCAGTAGTATCCGGGCGGGGGGCCATGAAGCTTTCTTT | CASSIRAGGHEAFF
TRBJ1-1 | NA | TRBV27 | NA | TGTGCCAGCAGTTTATCACCGGGGTTGGGAACTGAAGCTTTCTTT | CASSLSPGLGTEAFF
TRBJ2-3 | once | TRBV5-6 | TRBD2 | TGTGCCAGCAGCTTGCCCGTAGCGGGAGCAAGTGCAGATACGCAGTATTTT | CASSLPVAGASADTQYF
TRBJ2-1 | NA | TRBV4-2 | NA | TGTGCCAGCAGCCAAGGAGTTGCCAATGAGCAGTTCTTC | CASSQGVANEQFF
TRBJ1-1 | NA | TRBV19 | NA | TGTGCCAGTAGCCTGGGGATGATCACTGAAGCTTTCTTT | CASSLGMITEAFF
TRBJ1-1 | once | TRBV10-3 | NA | TGTGCCATCAGTGAGTCTGGCATGAACACTGAAGCTTTCTTT | CAISESGMNTEAFF
TRBJ2-7 | NA | TRBV4-1 | NA | TGCGCCAGCAGCCAGGAGAGGGGCTACGAGCAGTACTTC | CASSQERGYEQYF
TRBJ2-2 | NA | TRBV4-3 | TRBD1 | TGCGCCAGCAGCCAAGGGGGACAGGGCAACACCGGGGAGCTGTTTTTT | CASSQGGQGNTGELFF
TRBJ2-2 | NA | TRBV10-3 | NA | TGTGCCATCACGGGGGAGAACACCGGGGAGCTGTTTTTT | CAITGENTGELFF
TRBJ1-1 | NA | TRBV5-1 | NA | TGCGCCAGCGGTAAATGGACGGGAGACACTGAAGCTTTCTTT | CASGKWTGDTEAFF
TRBJ2-4 | NA | TRBV12-3/TRBV12-4 | NA | TGTGCCAGCAGTTCCTCCAAACCCCTCTCCGGGCCCTACAAAAACATTCAGTACTTC | CASSSSKPLSGPYKNIQYF
TRBJ2-3 | NA | TRBV20-1 | NA | TGCAGTGCACGGGACCTACTGGACGATACGCAGTATTTT | CSARDLLDDTQYF
TRBJ1-1 | NA | TRBV19 | NA | TGTGCCAGTAGTCTTGATAACGGGTACACTGAAGCTTTCTTT | CASSLDNGYTEAFF
TRBJ2-1 | NA | TRBV5-1 | TRBD2 | TGCGCCAGCAGCTTGGCCGGACTAGGGATCTCCTACAATGAGCAGTTCTTC | CASSLAGLGISYNEQFF
TRBJ1-1 | NA | TRBV19 | TRBD1 | TGTGCCGTTGGGACAGTGAACACTGAAGCTTTCTTT | CAVGTVNTEAFF
TRBJ1-2 | NA | TRBV30 | TRBD1 | TGTGCCTGGAGTGATCTCCAGACAGGGACGCGGGGCTACACCTTC | CAWSDLQTGTRGYTF
TRBJ2-3 | NA | TRBV4-1 | NA | TGCGCCAGCAGCCAAGGGACGGGATATACGCAGTATTTT | CASSQGTGYTQYF
TRBJ2-1 | NA | TRBV29-1 | TRBD1 | TGCAGCGTCGACAGGACAGGGTCTTACTACAATGAGCAGTTCTTC | CSVDRTGSYYNEQFF
TRBJ2-3 | NA | TRBV27 | NA | TGTGCCAGCAGTTTATTAAACGAGGATACGCAGTATTTT | CASSLLNEDTQYF
TRBJ1-1 | NA | TRBV30 | NA | TGTGCCTGGTTGACAGTGAACACTGAAGCTTTCTTT | CAWLTVNTEAFF
TRBJ2-5 | NA | TRBV3-1 | NA | TGTGCCAGCAGCCAAGATTGGGAAGAGACCCAGTACTTC | CASSQDWEETQYF
TRBJ2-2 | NA | TRBV30 | TRBD1 | TGTGCCTGGAGCGAACCGGACAGGGACACCGGGGAGCTGTTTTTT | CAWSEPDRDTGELFF
TRBJ2-1 | few | TRBV4-1 | NA | TGCGCCAGCAGCCAAGATCTCGGGAATGAGCAGTTCTTC | CASSQDLGNEQFF
TRBJ1-1 | NA | TRBV7-2 | NA | TGTGCCAGCAGCCTCGGGCGGGATGAAGCTTTCTTT | CASSLGRDEAFF
TRBJ2-7 | NA | TRBV7-2 | NA | TGTGCCAGCAGCTTCTTAAGGACCGGAGGCGAGCAGTACTTC | CASSFLRTGGEQYF
TRBJ2-7 | NA | TRBV29-1 | NA | TGCAGCGTTCGAGGCGGCAGGGGACCCTACGAGCAGTACTTC | CSVRGGRGPYEQYF
TRBJ2-7 | NA | TRBV30 | NA | TGTGCCTGGAGTGTGAGATACCACTACGAGCAGTACTTC | CAWSVRYHYEQYF
TRBJ1-1 | NA | TRBV5-1 | TRBD1 | TGCGCCAGCAGCACCGGGGACAGTTACACTGAAGCTTTCTTT | CASSTGDSYTEAFF
TRBJ2-7 | NA | TRBV7-8 | NA | TGTGCCAGCAGGCGGGACATCCTCTACGAGCAGTACTTC | CASRRDILYEQYF
TRBJ2-7 | NA | TRBV12-3/TRBV12-4 | NA | TGTGCCAGCAGTTTAATCCTCGGGTCCTACGAGCAGTACTTC | CASSLILGSYEQYF
TRBJ2-2 | once | TRBV27 | TRBD2 | TGTGCCAGCAGTTGGCGGGGGGACGGGGAGCTGTTTTTT | CASSWRGDGELFF
TRBJ2-3 | NA | TRBV29-1 | TRBD1 | TGCAGCGTTACAGGGGACACAGATACGCAGTATTTT | CSVTGDTDTQYF
TRBJ2-1 | NA | TRBV5-6 | TRBD2 | TGTGCCAGCAGCTGGACCGGGACTAGCGCCTACAATGAGCAGTTCTTC | CASSWTGTSAYNEQFF
TRBJ2-7 | NA | TRBV10-3 | NA | TGTGCCATCAGTGAGTCCGGGATAGGGGGCGAGCAGTACTTC | CAISESGIGGEQYF
TRBJ2-1 | NA | TRBV7-9 | NA | TGTGCCAGCAGTGTTATCGGGGACTCGGGGAATGAGCAGTTCTTC | CASSVIGDSGNEQFF
TRBJ2-3 | once | TRBV2 | NA | TGTGCCAGCAGTGAAGCGCTTGAAAGAGGGCCAGATACGCAGTATTTT | CASSEALERGPDTQYF